These 14 T cell receptor beta chains were all obtained from the same sample, sequenced in a study of cytomegalovirus exposure and HLA in healthy donors. The PCR used 60 Vbeta and 13 Jbeta primers. Clones were read by immunoSEQ multiplex PCR, and TCRdb kept only the in-frame ones, dropping some. The table includes some 120,000 clones, about 73% detected once. Sequencing input: PBMCs. Receptors originate from a woman aged 45-59 years in good health and CMV-seropositive.

The genes are TRBV6-5 and TRBJ2-3; D is possibly TRBD1 (6 bases). The CDR3 spans 12 residues. Germline V lookup: CDR1 MNHEY, CDR2 SVGAGI. Trimming took off 6 bases at V and 9 bases at J, with 13 bases between the two ends. Written as DNA, the CDR3 is TGTGCCAGCAGGGCGGACAGTAAGACGCAGTATTTT. It yields the protein CASRADSKTQYF.

This clone came up a few times. The chain recombines TRBV5-1 with TRBJ2-7; 9 positions agree with TRBD1. This CDR3 is 11 amino acids long. V shed 7 bases and J 6 bases; nucleotides not matched to a gene: 2. The germline gives CDR1 SGHRS, CDR2 YFSETQ. DNA for the CDR3: TGCGCCAGCCGACAGGGGGTCGAGCAGTACTTC. Its translation is CASRQGVEQYF.

V gene TRBV7-2 combines with J gene TRBJ1-2; D is unclear. V was trimmed by 4 bases and J by 8 bases, leaving 14 bases between them. The CDR3 loop spans 13 amino acids. The germline gives CDR1 SGHTA, CDR2 FQGNSA. The CDR3 loop reads CASSSLRTGGYTF. The CDR3 DNA follows: TGTGCCAGCAGCTCCTTAAGGACGGGAGGCTACACCTTC.

The chain carries TRBV6-5 and TRBJ2-3; 8 positions agree with TRBD2. CDR1 is MNHEY, CDR2 SVGAGI, per germline. The CDR3 covers 13 residues. Trimming removed 11 bases from V and 3 bases from J; junction bases left unmatched: 7. The CDR3 nucleotides read TGTGCCGTCTCCGGGGGGGGAACAGATACGCAGTATTTT. This gives the protein CAVSGGGTDTQYF.

The chain has TRBV10-3 and TRBJ2-1, with D maybe TRBD2 (6 bases). Trimming took 2 bases from V and 8 from J, leaving 22 bases between them. The CDR3 totals 17 residues. Germline V gene lookup returns CDR1 ENHRY and CDR2 SYGVKD. The CDR3 DNA sequence: TGTGCCATCAGTGAGCCTAATTCCGGGTCAGGGACTGATGAGCAGTTCTTC. Encoded protein: CAISEPNSGSGTDEQFF.

The chain carries TRBV29-1 and TRBJ2-6; the match to TRBD1 covers 9 bases. V shed 4 bases, J shed 0 bases, and the junction held 4 bases outside the gene matches. Germline CDR1 is SQVTM and CDR2 is ANQGSEA. The CDR3 contains 16 residues. Here the CDR3 DNA reads TGCAGCGTTGGGGACAGGGTGCCCTCTGGGGCCAACGTCCTGACTTTC. Protein: CSVGDRVPSGANVLTF.

The chain links TRBV10-3 to TRBJ2-1; 7 bases line up with TRBD1. Germline CDR1 and CDR2: ENHRY and SYGVKD. After removal of 3 bases from V and 4 bases from J, the junction contained 6 bases not matched to a gene. The CDR3 loop spans 15 amino acids. The CDR3 DNA sequence: TGTGCCATCAGTGATACCGGGACAGCTTACAATGAGCAGTTCTTC. Amino acid sequence: CAISDTGTAYNEQFF.

The rearrangement uses TRBV4-2 and TRBJ2-5; the match to TRBD2 covers 8 bases. The CDR3 is made up of 14 amino acids. Germline CDR1 LGHNA, CDR2 YNFKEQ. The V gene end was trimmed by 5 bases and the J gene end by 1 base; junction bases not matched to a gene: 3. CDR3 coding DNA: TGTGCCAGCAGCACACTAGCGGCCCAAGAGACCCAGTACTTC. Protein: CASSTLAAQETQYF.

This clone was seen a few times. The rearrangement links TRBV7-6 to TRBJ2-7; TRBD1 matches at 9 bases. The CDR3 sequence is 14 residues long. CDR1 is SGHVS, CDR2 FNYEAQ, per germline. Losses at the gene ends were 2 bases for V and 4 bases for J; bases not matched to a gene: 3. DNA for the CDR3: TGTGCCAGCAGCTTAACGGACAGGGGATACGAGCAGTACTTC. Its translation: CASSLTDRGYEQYF.

This chain links TRBV19 with TRBJ1-3, with a tentative D call TRBD1 (6 bases). Germline CDR1 reads LNHDA; CDR2 reads SQIVND (reference sequence). The CDR3 is made up of 13 amino acids. Trimming removed 10 bases at V and 4 bases at J, with 14 bases between. For the CDR3, the DNA is TGTGCCATTGAGGGGGTCGCCGGAAACACCATATATTTT. Translating gives CAIEGVAGNTIYF.

The V call is TRBV21-1, the J call TRBJ1-1. TRBV21-1 is classified as a pseudogene. This CDR3 contains 10 residues. This CDR3 is CASRGDEAFF. Written as DNA, the CDR3 is TGTGCCAGCAGGGGAGATGAAGCTTTCTTT.

The chain combines TRBV6-4 with TRBJ2-1; 8 bases align to TRBD2. The length of the CDR3 is 14 residues. Germline V CDR1 and CDR2: MRHNA, SNTAGT. V lost 3 bases to trimming and J lost 7 bases; unmatched junction nucleotides: 5. CDR3 nucleotide sequence: TGTGCCAGCAGTGATCCCCGGGAGGGTAATGAGCAGTTCTTC. Protein sequence: CASSDPREGNEQFF.

The J gene is TRBJ1-4, the V gene TRBV6-6; no reliable D call. This CDR3 spans 12 amino acids. The germline gives CDR1 MNHNY, CDR2 SVGAGI (reference sequence). Trimming removed 8 bases at V and 3 bases at J, with 7 bases between. DNA for the CDR3: TGTGCCAGCTGCGGGCCTAATGAAAAACTGTTTTTT. Residues: CASCGPNEKLFF.

This chain uses TRBV5-1 with TRBJ2-3; 7 bases line up with TRBD2. The V gene's germline CDR1 is SGHRS and CDR2 YFSETQ. V dropped 3 bases and J dropped 2; count of bases not matched to a gene: 6. This CDR3 region has 15 residues. The CDR3 protein is CASSSDGGITDTQYF. Here the CDR3 DNA reads TGCGCCAGCAGCTCAGACGGGGGGATCACAGATACGCAGTATTTT.